The 19 T cell receptor beta chains below all came from one sample that was sequenced in a study of blood T cells in healthy people across ages. For the second PCR, which ran for about 7 to 11 cycles, a sample-barcoded 5' primer and a J-beta primer mix were used. TCRdb recomputed calls from the 5' RACE reads with MiXCR, one row per CDR3 protein. The sample consists of hundreds of thousands of distinct CDR3 sequences, roughly 53% of them appearing once. Sequencing input: blood. These receptors were taken from a man older than 75 in good health.

The chain combines TRBV12-3 or TRBV12-4 with TRBJ2-7; tentatively, D is TRBD2 (6 bases). The end of the DNA is better explained by TRBJ2-5, so the J call may be wrong. The CDR3 is made up of 17 amino acids. This CDR3 reads CASSLRVAESWGETQYF. CDR3 in DNA: TGTGCCAGCAGTTTAAGGGTAGCGGAGTCCTGGGGGGAGACCCAGTACTTC.

A few counts support this clonotype. The chain uses TRBV7-6 and TRBJ2-1; possibly TRBD2 for D (6 bases). The length of the CDR3 is 14 residues. In germline, CDR1 is SGHVS, CDR2 FNYEAQ. Trimming removed 6 bases from V and 6 bases from J, with 15 bases in between. CDR3 amino acids: CASSSIAVRNEQFF. The CDR3, as DNA: TGTGCCAGCAGTTCTATAGCGGTGCGCAATGAGCAGTTCTTC.

This chain joins TRBV7-2 and TRBJ2-1; TRBD2 agrees at 8 bases. Trimming at V came to 5 bases and at J to 0 bases, leaving 6 bases not matched to a gene. The CDR3 totals 16 residues. Looked up from germline, CDR1 is SGHTA and CDR2 is FQGNSA. The CDR3 here is CASSPDGRGSYNEQFF. CDR3 in DNA: TGTGCCAGCAGCCCCGACGGGAGGGGCTCCTACAATGAGCAGTTCTTC.

The chain combines TRBV28 with TRBJ2-3; D remains ambiguous. The ends were cut back, 11 bases at V and 2 bases at J, with 14 bases in the middle. CDR1 is MDHEN, CDR2 SYDVKM, per germline. The CDR3 sequence is 13 residues long. The CDR3 nucleotides are TGTGCCTCCCTGGCAGTGTCCACAGATACGCAGTATTTT. This encodes CASLAVSTDTQYF.

This clonotype occurred a few times. The chain recombines TRBV29-1 with TRBJ2-7, with 7 bases aligning to TRBD2. Germline V CDR1 and CDR2: SQVTM, ANQGSEA. The CDR3 extends over 13 amino acids. The trim removed 3 bases at V and 4 bases at J, leaving 6 bases unmatched. The CDR3 loop is CSVEPAGAYEQYF. The CDR3 region has the DNA TGCAGCGTTGAGCCCGCGGGAGCGTACGAGCAGTACTTC.

This chain joins TRBV5-1 and TRBJ1-6, with TRBD1 matching over 8 bases. The CDR3 runs 16 residues. Per the germline V gene, CDR1 is SGHRS and CDR2 is YFSETQ. The V gene end was trimmed by 4 bases and the J gene end by 9 bases; junction bases not matched to a gene: 12. The CDR3 DNA reads TGCGCCAGCAGCCCCAGTCAGGCAGGGGGCGGTTCACCCCTCCACTTT. This translates into CASSPSQAGGGSPLHF.

This clonotype was picked up many times. The V and J genes are TRBV5-1 and TRBJ2-3; D gene unclear. CDR1 and CDR2 (germline): SGHRS, YFSETQ. The ends were cut back, 0 bases at V and 0 bases at J, with 11 bases in the middle. The CDR3 covers 16 residues. The CDR3 region is CASSLDPRRSTDTQYF. The CDR3 region has the DNA TGCGCCAGCAGCTTGGACCCGAGGAGAAGCACAGATACGCAGTATTTT.

The rearrangement joins TRBV20-1 to TRBJ2-7; D is perhaps TRBD2 (6 bases). CDR1 is DFQATT and CDR2 is SNEGSKA in the germline V gene (reference sequence). The V gene lost 4 bases and the J gene lost 1 base, with 17 bases spanning the gap. The CDR3 is made up of 15 amino acids. Here the CDR3 reads CSATNPRDSSYEQYF. CDR3 coding DNA: TGCAGTGCTACTAACCCTCGGGACTCTTCCTACGAGCAGTACTTC.

This chain joins TRBV12-3 or TRBV12-4 and TRBJ2-5; D ambiguous. The better agreement between TRBJ2-7 and the DNA end casts doubt on the J call. The CDR3 sequence is 15 residues long. CDR3 sequence: CASSAPGYLAYEQYF. CDR3 nucleotides: TGTGCCAGCAGTGCACCGGGCTATCTGGCCTACGAGCAGTACTTC.

The chain joins TRBV6-1 to TRBJ2-5, with D tentatively TRBD1 or TRBD2 (6 bases each). V was clipped by 4 bases and J by 4 bases, with 13 bases between them. CDR3 length equals 14 residues. The germline CDR1 and CDR2 sequences are MNHNS and SASEGT. The CDR3 sequence: CASSALRGLETQYF. In DNA, the CDR3 is TGTGCCAGCAGTGCTCTTCGGGGGCTAGAGACCCAGTACTTC.

The chain joins TRBV6-1 to TRBJ2-5; D remains ambiguous. The end of the DNA fits TRBJ2-7 better, so the J call may be wrong. The germline CDR1 and CDR2 sequences are MNHNS and SASEGT. This CDR3 comprises 13 residues. CDR3 DNA sequence: TGTGCCAGCAGTGGTGATCTCACCTACGAGCAGTACTTC. Its translation is CASSGDLTYEQYF.

The chain employs TRBV3-1 and TRBJ2-1, with D maybe TRBD2 (6 bases). Germline V CDR1 and CDR2: LGHDT, YNNKEL (reference sequence). The V and J ends lost 1 base and 9 bases respectively, with 16 bases between them. The CDR3 contains 15 residues. As DNA, the CDR3 is TGTGCCAGCAGCCAAGTTGCGGGATTGGGGGGTGAGCAGTTCTTC. Its translation is CASSQVAGLGGEQFF.

This clonotype has more than one count but fewer than ten. The CDR3 is CSAVPGQMMGTSYEQYF. The CDR3 bases are TGCAGTGCTGTCCCGGGACAGATGATGGGGACCTCCTACGAGCAGTACTTC. This sequence joins TRBV20-1 and TRBJ2-7; TRBD1 matches 7 bases. The CDR3 has 17 residues. The ends lost 5 bases at V and 0 bases at J; junction bases unmatched: 16. The germline V gene encodes CDR1 DFQATT and CDR2 SNEGSKA (reference sequence).

This chain links TRBV2 with TRBJ2-4; 11 bases are a match to TRBD2. The J call may not be correct, given that the DNA end is closer to TRBJ2-5. The CDR3 has 16 amino acids. Germline loops: CDR1 SNHLY, CDR2 FYNNEI. CDR3 sequence reads: CASSARLAGGGETQYF. In DNA form, the CDR3 reads TGTGCCAGCAGTGCTCGCCTAGCGGGAGGAGGAGAGACCCAGTACTTC.

The CDR3 bases are TGCAGTGTATCCCCGAAGGGCAGCTCCTACGAGCAGTACTTC. It encodes CSVSPKGSSYEQYF. The genes are TRBV20-1 and TRBJ2-7; D is unresolved. The V and J ends lost 7 bases and 0 bases respectively, with 16 bases between them. Germline V gives CDR1 DFQATT, CDR2 SNEGSKA (reference sequence). The CDR3 length is 14 residues.

The chain employs TRBV6-6 and TRBJ2-1; no clear D gene. Trimming left V 5 bases short and J 10 bases short, with 18 bases between. CDR1 is MNHNY and CDR2 is SVGAGI in the germline V gene (reference sequence). This CDR3 is built from 14 residues. The CDR3 protein is CASSQLEARMEQFF. CDR3 nucleotide sequence: TGTGCCAGCAGTCAACTCGAGGCTCGTATGGAGCAGTTCTTC.

This clonotype was recorded once. The rearrangement uses TRBV6-5 and TRBJ2-7; D remains unclear. The length of the CDR3 is 16 residues. V was cut by 6 bases and J by 2 bases, with 20 bases left in between. CDR1 is MNHEY, CDR2 SVGAGI, per germline. The CDR3 reads CASRPRASKFTYEQYF. The DNA of the CDR3 is TGTGCCAGCAGACCCCGAGCGAGCAAATTTACCTACGAGCAGTACTTC.

The rearrangement joins TRBV11-2 to TRBJ1-5; D gene ambiguous. CDR3 size: 13 residues. Germline V gene data show CDR1 as SGHAT and CDR2 as FQNNGV. The V gene lost 1 base and the J gene lost 6 bases, with 7 bases spanning the gap. CDR3 nucleotides: TGTGCCAGCAGCTTAGTTACCGGTCAGCCCCAGCATTTT. Its translation: CASSLVTGQPQHF.

The chain has TRBV29-1 and TRBJ2-1; TRBD1 matches at 12 bases. This CDR3 spans 14 amino acids. Germline CDR1 is SQVTM and CDR2 is ANQGSEA. The junction had 4 bases not matched to a gene; V was cut back by 6 bases and J by 4 bases. This CDR3 reads CSVRDRGRYNEQFF. DNA of the CDR3: TGCAGCGTCCGGGACAGGGGGCGTTACAATGAGCAGTTCTTC.